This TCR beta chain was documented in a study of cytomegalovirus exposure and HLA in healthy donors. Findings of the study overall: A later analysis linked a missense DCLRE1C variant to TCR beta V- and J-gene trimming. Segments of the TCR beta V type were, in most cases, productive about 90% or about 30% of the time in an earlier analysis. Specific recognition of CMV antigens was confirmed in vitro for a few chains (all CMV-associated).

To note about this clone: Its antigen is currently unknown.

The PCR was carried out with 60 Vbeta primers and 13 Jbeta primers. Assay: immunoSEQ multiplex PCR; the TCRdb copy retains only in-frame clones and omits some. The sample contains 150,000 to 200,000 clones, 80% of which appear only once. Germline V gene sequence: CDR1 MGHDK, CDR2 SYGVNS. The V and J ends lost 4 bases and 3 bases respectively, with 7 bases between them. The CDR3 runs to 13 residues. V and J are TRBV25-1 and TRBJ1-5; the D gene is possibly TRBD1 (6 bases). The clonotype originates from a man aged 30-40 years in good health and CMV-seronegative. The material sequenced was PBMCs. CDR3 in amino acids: CASSGTDNQPQHF. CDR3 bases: TGTGCCAGCAGTGGGACAGACAATCAGCCCCAGCATTTT.